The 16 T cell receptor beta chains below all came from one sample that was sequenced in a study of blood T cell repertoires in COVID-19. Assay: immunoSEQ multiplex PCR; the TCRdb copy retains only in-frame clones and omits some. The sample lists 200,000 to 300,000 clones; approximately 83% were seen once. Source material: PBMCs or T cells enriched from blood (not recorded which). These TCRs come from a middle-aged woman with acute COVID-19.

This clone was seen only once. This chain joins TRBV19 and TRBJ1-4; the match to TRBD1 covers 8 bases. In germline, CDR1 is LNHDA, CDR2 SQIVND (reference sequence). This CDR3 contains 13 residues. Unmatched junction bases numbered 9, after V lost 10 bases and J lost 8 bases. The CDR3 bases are TGTGCCACCAGGACAGGGAAAGGCGAAAAACTGTTTTTT. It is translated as CATRTGKGEKLFF.

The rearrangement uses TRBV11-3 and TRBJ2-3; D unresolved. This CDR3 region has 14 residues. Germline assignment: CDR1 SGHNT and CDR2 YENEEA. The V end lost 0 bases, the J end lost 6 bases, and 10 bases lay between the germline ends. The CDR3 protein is CASSLDWWRDTQYF. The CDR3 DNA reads TGTGCCAGCAGCTTAGATTGGTGGCGGGATACGCAGTATTTT.

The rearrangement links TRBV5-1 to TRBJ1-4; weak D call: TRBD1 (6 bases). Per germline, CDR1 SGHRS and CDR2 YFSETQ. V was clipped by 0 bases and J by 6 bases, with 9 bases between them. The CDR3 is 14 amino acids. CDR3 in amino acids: CASSLESGDEKLFF. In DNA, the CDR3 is TGCGCCAGCAGCTTGGAGTCAGGGGATGAAAAACTGTTTTTT.

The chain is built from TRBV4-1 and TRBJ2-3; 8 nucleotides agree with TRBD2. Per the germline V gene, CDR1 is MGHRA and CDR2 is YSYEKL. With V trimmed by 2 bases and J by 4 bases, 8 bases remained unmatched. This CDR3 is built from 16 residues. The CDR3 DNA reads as TGCGCCAGCAGCCAAACGACCTCAGCGGGAGCAGATACGCAGTATTTT. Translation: CASSQTTSAGADTQYF.

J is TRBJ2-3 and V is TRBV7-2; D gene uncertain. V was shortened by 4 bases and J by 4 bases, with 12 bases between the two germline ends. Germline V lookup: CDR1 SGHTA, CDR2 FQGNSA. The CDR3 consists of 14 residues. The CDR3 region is CASSSLMGPDTQYF. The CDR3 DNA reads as TGTGCCAGCAGCTCACTCATGGGCCCAGATACGCAGTATTTT.

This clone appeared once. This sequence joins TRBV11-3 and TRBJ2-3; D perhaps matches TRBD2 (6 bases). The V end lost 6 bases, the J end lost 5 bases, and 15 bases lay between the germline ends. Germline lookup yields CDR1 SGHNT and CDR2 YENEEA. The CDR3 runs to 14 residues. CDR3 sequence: CASSRGSLKDTQYF. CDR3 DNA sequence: TGTGCCAGCAGTCGGGGGAGTTTGAAAGATACGCAGTATTTT. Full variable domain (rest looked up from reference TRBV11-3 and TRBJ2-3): EAGVVQSPRYKIIEKKQPVAFWCNPISGHNTLYWYLQNLGQGPELLIRYENEEAVDDSQLPKDRFSAERLKGVDSTLKIQPAELGDSAVYLCASSRGSLKDTQYFGPGTRLTVL.

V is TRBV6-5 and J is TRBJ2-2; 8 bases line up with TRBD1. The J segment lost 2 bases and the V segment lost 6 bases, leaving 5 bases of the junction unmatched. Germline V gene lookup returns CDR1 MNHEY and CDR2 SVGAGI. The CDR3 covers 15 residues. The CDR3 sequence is CASSPTGVNTGELFF. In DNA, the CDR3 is TGTGCCAGCAGCCCGACAGGGGTAAACACCGGGGAGCTGTTTTTT.

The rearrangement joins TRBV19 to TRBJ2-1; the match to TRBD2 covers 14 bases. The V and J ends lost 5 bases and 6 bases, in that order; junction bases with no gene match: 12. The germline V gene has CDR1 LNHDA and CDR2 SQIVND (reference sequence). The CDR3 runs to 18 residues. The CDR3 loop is CASSPNAGTSGGLNEQFF. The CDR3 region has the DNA TGTGCCAGTAGTCCTAATGCCGGGACTAGCGGGGGACTCAATGAGCAGTTCTTC.

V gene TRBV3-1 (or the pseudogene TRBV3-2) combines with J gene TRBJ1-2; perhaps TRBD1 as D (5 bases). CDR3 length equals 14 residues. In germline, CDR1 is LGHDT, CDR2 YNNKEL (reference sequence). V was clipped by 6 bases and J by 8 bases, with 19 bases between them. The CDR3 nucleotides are TGTGCCAGCAGGCCCACTGGGGGGGTTGGGGGCTACACCTTC. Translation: CASRPTGGVGGYTF.

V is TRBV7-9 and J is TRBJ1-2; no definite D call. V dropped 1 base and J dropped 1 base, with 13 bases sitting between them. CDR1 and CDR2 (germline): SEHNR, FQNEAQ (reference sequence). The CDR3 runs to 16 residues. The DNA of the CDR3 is TGTGCCAGCAGCTTAGGACCGCGAGGGAATAACTATGGCTACACCTTC. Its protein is CASSLGPRGNNYGYTF.

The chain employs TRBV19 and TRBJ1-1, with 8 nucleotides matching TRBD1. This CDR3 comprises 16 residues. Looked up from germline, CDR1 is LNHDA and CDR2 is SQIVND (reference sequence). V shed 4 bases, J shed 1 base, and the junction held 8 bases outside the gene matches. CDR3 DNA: TGTGCCAGTAGTACCGGACAGGGTCTAAGGAACACTGAAGCTTTCTTT. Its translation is CASSTGQGLRNTEAFF. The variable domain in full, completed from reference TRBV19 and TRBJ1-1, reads DGGITQSPKYLFRKEGQNVTLSCEQNLNHDAMYWYRQDPGQGLRLIYYSQIVNDFQKGDIAEGYSVSREKKESFPLTVTSAQKNPTAFYLCASSTGQGLRNTEAFFGQGTRLTVV.

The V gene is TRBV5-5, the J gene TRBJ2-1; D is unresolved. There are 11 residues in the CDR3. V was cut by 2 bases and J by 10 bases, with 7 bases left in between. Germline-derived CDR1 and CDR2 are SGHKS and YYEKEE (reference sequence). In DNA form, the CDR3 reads TGTGCCAGCAGCTTAACAGACGAGCAGTTCTTC. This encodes CASSLTDEQFF.

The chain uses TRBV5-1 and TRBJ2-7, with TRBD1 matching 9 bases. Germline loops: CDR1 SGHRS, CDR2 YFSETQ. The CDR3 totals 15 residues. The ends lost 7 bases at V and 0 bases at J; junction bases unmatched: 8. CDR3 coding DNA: TGCGCCAGCCGGGAACAGGGGGCAAGCTCCTACGAGCAGTACTTC. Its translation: CASREQGASSYEQYF.

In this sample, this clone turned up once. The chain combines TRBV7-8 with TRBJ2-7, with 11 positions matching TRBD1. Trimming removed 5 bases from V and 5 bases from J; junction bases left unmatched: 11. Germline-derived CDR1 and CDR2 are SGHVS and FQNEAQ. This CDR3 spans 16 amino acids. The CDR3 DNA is TGTGCCAGCAGCCCCTACGGACAGGGGGCTATGGACGAGCAGTACTTC. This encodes CASSPYGQGAMDEQYF.

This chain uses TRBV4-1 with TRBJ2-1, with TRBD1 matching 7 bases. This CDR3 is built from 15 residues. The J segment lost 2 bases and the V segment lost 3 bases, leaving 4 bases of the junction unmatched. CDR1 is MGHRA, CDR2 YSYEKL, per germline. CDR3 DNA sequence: TGCGCCAGCAGCCACACAGGGGTCACCTACAATGAGCAGTTCTTC. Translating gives CASSHTGVTYNEQFF.

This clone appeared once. This CDR3 reads CASSLGAVTYEQYF. For the CDR3, the DNA is TGCGCCAGCAGCTTGGGGGCCGTAACCTACGAGCAGTACTTC. The rearrangement links TRBV5-1 to TRBJ2-7; D is uncertain. This CDR3 is 14 amino acids long. Germline CDR1 SGHRS, CDR2 YFSETQ. The V end lost 0 bases, the J end lost 2 bases, and 9 bases lay between the germline ends.